Reported below is one TCR beta chain. The protocol was immunoSEQ multiplex PCR, while the TCRdb copy is restricted to in-frame clones and leaves out a portion. This table holds a few hundred thousand clones, around 91% found once. Everyone who took part was roughly 18 to 90 years old, and they came from about two dozen US areas. The sample belongs to a study of blood T cell repertoires in COVID-19. Study in general: There were acute and convalescent COVID-19 samples, and they came from the United States, Italy and Spain.

This receptor was obtained from a man younger than 35 who had recovered from COVID-19. Sequenced: PBMCs or T cells enriched from blood (not recorded which).

The DNA for the CDR3 is TGTGCCAGCTCCGGGACAGGGGGCTTGAGGGCAGATACGCAGTATTTT. This translates into CASSGTGGLRADTQYF. The rearrangement joins TRBV10-3 to TRBJ2-3, with TRBD1 matching 12 bases. The CDR3 spans 16 residues. From germline, CDR1 is ENHRY and CDR2 SYGVKD. V shed 10 bases and J 4 bases; nucleotides not matched to a gene: 12.